The present T cell receptor (beta chain) was sequenced within a study of T cells in women clearing cervical HPV infection. Study-level information: Controls' single incident HPV16 infection cleared within 12 months without precancer. Controls gave blood once infection was undetectable; cases at lesion identification. Points from the study as a whole: Controls had more TRBV6-7 (approximately 0.15%) than cases (about 0.11%).

Germline assignment: CDR1 SSHAT and CDR2 FNYEAQ (reference sequence). This CDR3 has 16 residues. Details on this clone: The antigen is undetermined. At one end, the junction sequence differs from germline, possibly due to a read error. The read gets to within 3 residues of the CDR3 end, and the germline J gene fills in the rest.

The protocol was immunoSEQ multiplex PCR, while the TCRdb copy is restricted to in-frame clones and leaves out a portion. Recorded here are around 23,000 clones; the top ten clones represent roughly a quarter. The specimen sequenced was blood buffy coat. The J gene is TRBJ1-2, the V gene TRBV7-7; D remains ambiguous. The source of this sequence is a woman between 18 and 75 years old with a cervical HPV16 infection that either progressed to CIN3+ or cleared (not recorded which). CDR3 DNA, as far as it was read: TGTGCTAGCAGCTTAGAGTTGGCTAGCGGGTACAATGAC. This gives the protein CASSLELASGYND. The whole CDR3 protein reads CASSLELASGYNDYTF.